This T cell receptor (beta chain) is from a study of CD8 T cells in ankylosing spondylitis. Findings and caveats of the study: CD8+ cells made up the disease-linked clones, which were relatively rare in peripheral blood. In reactive arthritis synovial fluid and blood, some motif variants had been reported before. Enrichment of disease-linked clones was reportedly significant in matched ankylosing spondylitis synovial fluid. One TCR beta motif, made up of about 8 highly homologous variants, appeared characteristic of ankylosing spondylitis blood.

The CDR3 contains 14 residues. The germline V and J ends were trimmed by 4 bases and 3 bases, with 12 bases remaining between them. This clonotype was detected a few times. Antigen specificity is unknown. A quantitative 5'-RACE method, one with molecular barcodes, was used to make TCR beta libraries. TCRdb reprocessed the 5' RACE reads via MiXCR and lists one record per CDR3 protein. The table has about 540,000 distinct CDR3 sequences, about 13% seen once; the top ten hold about 6.5%. The TCR sequence derives from a male donor with ankylosing spondylitis. The V call is TRBV12-3 or TRBV12-4, the J call TRBJ1-2, with a possible D match to TRBD1 (6 bases). Sequenced material: blood, either unsorted or a sorted T cell fraction (not recorded which). This CDR3 reads CASSSTGKDYGYTF. CDR3 nucleotide sequence: TGTGCCAGCAGTTCCACAGGGAAGGACTATGGCTACACCTTC.